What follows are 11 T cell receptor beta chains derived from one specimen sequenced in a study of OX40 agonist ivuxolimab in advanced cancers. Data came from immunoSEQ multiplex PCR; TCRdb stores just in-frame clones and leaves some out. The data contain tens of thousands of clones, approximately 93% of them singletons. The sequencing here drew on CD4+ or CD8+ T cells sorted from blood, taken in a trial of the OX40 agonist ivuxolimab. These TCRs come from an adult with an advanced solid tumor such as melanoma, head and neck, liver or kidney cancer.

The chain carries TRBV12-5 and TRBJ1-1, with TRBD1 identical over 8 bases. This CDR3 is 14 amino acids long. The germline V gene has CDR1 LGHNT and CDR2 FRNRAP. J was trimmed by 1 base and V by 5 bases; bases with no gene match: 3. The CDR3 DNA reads TGTGCTAGTGGTCTGGGACAGGCGAACACTGAAGCTTTCTTT. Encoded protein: CASGLGQANTEAFF.

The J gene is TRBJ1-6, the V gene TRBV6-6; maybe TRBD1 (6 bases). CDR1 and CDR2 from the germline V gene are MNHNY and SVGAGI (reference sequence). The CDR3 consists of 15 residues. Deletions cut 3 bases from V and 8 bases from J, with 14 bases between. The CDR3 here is CASSYEGGVDSPLHF. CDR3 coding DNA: TGTGCCAGCAGTTATGAGGGGGGCGTTGATTCACCCCTCCACTTT.

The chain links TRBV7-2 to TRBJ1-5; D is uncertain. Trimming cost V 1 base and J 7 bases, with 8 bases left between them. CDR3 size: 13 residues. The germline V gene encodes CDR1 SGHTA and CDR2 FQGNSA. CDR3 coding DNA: TGTGCCAGCAGCTTAGGGGGAAGGCAGCCCCAGCATTTT. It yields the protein CASSLGGRQPQHF.

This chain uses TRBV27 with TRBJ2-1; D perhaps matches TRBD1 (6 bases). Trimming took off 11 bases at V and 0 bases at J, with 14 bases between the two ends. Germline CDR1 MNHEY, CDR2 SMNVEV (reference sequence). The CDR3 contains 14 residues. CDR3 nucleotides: TGTGCCTCCTCCCAGGGGCTCTCCTACAATGAGCAGTTCTTC. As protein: CASSQGLSYNEQFF.

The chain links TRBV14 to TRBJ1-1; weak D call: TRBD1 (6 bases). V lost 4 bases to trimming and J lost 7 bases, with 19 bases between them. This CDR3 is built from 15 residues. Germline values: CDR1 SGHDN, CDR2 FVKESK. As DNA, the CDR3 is TGTGCCAGCAGCCCCCTAGGACAGATGGCCGATGAAGCTTTCTTT. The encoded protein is CASSPLGQMADEAFF.

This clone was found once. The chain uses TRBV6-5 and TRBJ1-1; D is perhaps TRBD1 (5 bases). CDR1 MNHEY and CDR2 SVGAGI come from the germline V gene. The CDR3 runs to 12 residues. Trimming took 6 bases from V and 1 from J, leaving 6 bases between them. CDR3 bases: TGTGCCAGCAGCCAGGGGAACACTGAAGCTTTCTTT. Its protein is CASSQGNTEAFF.

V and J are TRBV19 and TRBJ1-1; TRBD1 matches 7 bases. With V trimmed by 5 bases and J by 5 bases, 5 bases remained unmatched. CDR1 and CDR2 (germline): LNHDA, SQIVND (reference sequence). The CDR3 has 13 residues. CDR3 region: CASSLGDSTEAFF. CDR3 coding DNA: TGTGCCAGTAGTCTAGGGGACAGTACTGAAGCTTTCTTT.

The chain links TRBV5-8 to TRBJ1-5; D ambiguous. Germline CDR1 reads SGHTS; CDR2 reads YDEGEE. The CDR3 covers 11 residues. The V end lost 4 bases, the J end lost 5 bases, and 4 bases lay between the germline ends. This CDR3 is CASSPYQPQHF. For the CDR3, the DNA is TGTGCCAGCAGCCCTTATCAGCCCCAGCATTTT.

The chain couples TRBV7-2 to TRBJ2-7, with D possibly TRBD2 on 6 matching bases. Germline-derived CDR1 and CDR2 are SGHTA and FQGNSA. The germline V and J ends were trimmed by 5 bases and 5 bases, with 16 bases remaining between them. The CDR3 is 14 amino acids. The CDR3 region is CASSPATSFDEQYF. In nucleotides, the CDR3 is TGTGCCAGCAGCCCCGCCACTAGCTTCGACGAGCAGTACTTC.

The chain's CDR3 is CASSLEGTGTAYEQYF. The CDR3, as DNA: TGTGCCAGCAGCTTAGAAGGGACCGGGACAGCCTACGAGCAGTACTTC. The chain combines TRBV7-9 with TRBJ2-7, with 7 bases matching TRBD1. The CDR3 length is 16 residues. J lost 2 bases, V lost 1 base, and 8 bases had no gene match. Germline V gives CDR1 SEHNR, CDR2 FQNEAQ (reference sequence).

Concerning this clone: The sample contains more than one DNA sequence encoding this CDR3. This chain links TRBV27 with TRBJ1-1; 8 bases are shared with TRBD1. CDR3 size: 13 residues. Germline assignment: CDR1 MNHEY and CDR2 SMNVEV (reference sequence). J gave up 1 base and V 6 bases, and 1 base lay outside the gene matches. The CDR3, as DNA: TGTGCCAGCAGCGGACAGGGGAACACTGAAGCTTTCTTT. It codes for CASSGQGNTEAFF.